The 9 T cell receptor beta chains below were found in one sample sequenced in a study of T-cell reconstitution after alpha-beta-depleted transplantation in children. It was with unique molecular identifiers that the TCRbeta library was prepared. TCRdb reanalysed the PCR reads using MiXCR and keeps one entry per CDR3 protein. The table lists 600,000 to 700,000 distinct CDR3 sequences, approximately 14% of them singletons. The source was PBMCs, collected before TCRalphabeta/CD19-depleted stem cell transplant. These receptors were collected from a girl between 2 and 10 years old with congenital amegakaryocytic thrombocytopenia, due to receive a stem cell transplant.

The chain joins TRBV27 to TRBJ2-2, with 9 bases identical to TRBD2. The trim removed 6 bases at V and 7 bases at J, leaving 9 bases unmatched. The CDR3 covers 15 residues. The germline V gene encodes CDR1 MNHEY and CDR2 SMNVEV (reference sequence). The CDR3, as DNA: TGTGCCAGCAGCAATCTAGCGGGGAATATCGGGGAGCTGTTTTTT. It yields the protein CASSNLAGNIGELFF.

This clonotype appeared many times. The genes are TRBV5-1 and TRBJ2-2, with a possible D match to TRBD2 (5 bases). CDR1 is SGHRS and CDR2 is YFSETQ in the germline V gene. V was cut by 0 bases and J by 5 bases, with 5 bases left in between. This CDR3 is 13 amino acids long. The CDR3 protein is CASSLGTTGELFF. The CDR3 DNA follows: TGCGCCAGCAGCTTGGGGACTACCGGGGAGCTGTTTTTT.

CDR3 amino acids: CSVANRKYF. CDR3 nucleotide sequence: TGCAGCGTGGCTAATAGGAAGTATTTT. The chain joins TRBV29-1 to TRBJ2-3, with D unclear. CDR1 and CDR2 (germline): SQVTM, ANQGSEA. CDR3 length: 9 residues. V was clipped by 6 bases and J by 13 bases, with 11 bases between them.

At least ten counts were recorded for this clonotype. The chain employs TRBV4-2 and TRBJ2-2; the D is unclear. The V end lost 1 base, the J end lost 0 bases, and 9 bases lay between the germline ends. The CDR3 extends over 16 amino acids. The germline gives CDR1 LGHNA, CDR2 YNFKEQ. CDR3 DNA: TGTGCCAGCAGCCAAGTTGCCAGTCCGAACACCGGGGAGCTGTTTTTT. Amino acid sequence: CASSQVASPNTGELFF.

This clonotype occurred many times. The genes are TRBV6-2 or TRBV6-3 and TRBJ2-1; 11 bases agree with TRBD2. Trimming removed 10 bases from V and 4 bases from J; junction bases left unmatched: 6. Germline V CDR1 and CDR2: MNHEY, SVGEGT. This CDR3 is 14 amino acids long. The CDR3 region is CATKRTSGYNEQFF. CDR3 nucleotide sequence: TGTGCCACCAAGAGGACTAGCGGGTACAATGAGCAGTTCTTC.

This clonotype was seen repeatedly, ten times or more. The chain joins TRBV20-1 to TRBJ1-1; D perhaps matches TRBD1 (5 bases). With 2 bases removed from V and 6 bases from J, the gap between germline ends came to 13 bases. This CDR3 is 13 amino acids long. The germline V gene encodes CDR1 DFQATT and CDR2 SNEGSKA (reference sequence). For the CDR3, the DNA is TGCAGTGCTAGAAGTCTGGGGGTGCCTGAAGCTTTCTTT. Its protein product is CSARSLGVPEAFF.

In its sample, this clonotype was seen a few times. The chain couples TRBV7-3 to TRBJ2-3; possibly TRBD2 for D (7 bases). This CDR3 region has 15 residues. V was trimmed by 5 bases and J by 2 bases, leaving 14 bases between them. The germline gives CDR1 SGHTA, CDR2 FQGTGA. The CDR3 DNA reads as TGTGCCAGCAGCGGCTTAGGGGGGGTCACAGATACGCAGTATTTT. It encodes CASSGLGGVTDTQYF.

A few counts support this clonotype. In DNA form, the CDR3 reads TGTGCCAGCAGTTTAATCAGGGGCGAAACAGATACGCAGTATTTT. Translation gives CASSLIRGETDTQYF. The chain has TRBV12-3 or TRBV12-4 and TRBJ2-3; possibly TRBD1 for D (6 bases). V lost 2 bases to trimming and J lost 3 bases, with 12 bases between them. This CDR3 contains 15 residues.

The table lists this clonotype with many counts. This rearrangement joins TRBV20-1 to TRBJ2-1; 11 bases line up with TRBD1. The CDR3 extends over 13 amino acids. CDR1 and CDR2 (germline): DFQATT, SNEGSKA (reference sequence). J lost 7 bases, V lost 6 bases, and 5 bases had no gene match. CDR3 bases: TGCAGTGCGACGGACAGGGGGCTTAATGAGCAGTTCTTC. It specifies CSATDRGLNEQFF.